This TCR beta chain was obtained from a study of CD8+CD57+ T cells in acquired aplastic anemia. V was trimmed by 2 bases and J by 2 bases, leaving 7 bases between them. The CDR3 has 14 amino acids. Looked up from germline, CDR1 is SGHTA and CDR2 is FQGNSA. Flow cytometry had shown expanded CD8+CD57+ cells in the patients chosen for sequencing. Every patient was diagnosed with severe acquired aplastic anemia. The TCR beta profiling, which covered VDJ combination and CDR3 sequence, was carried out using genomic DNA as the template. TCRdb itself ran the reads through MiXCR, one entry per CDR3 protein. In the table there are hundreds of thousands of distinct CDR3 sequences, under 65% of which are singletons.

The receptor was isolated from a human donor with aplastic anemia. This chain uses TRBV7-2 with TRBJ1-3; D not resolved. The sample consisted of sorted CD4+, CD8+, or CD8+CD57+ T cells (not recorded which) from PBMCs. The DNA of the CDR3 is TGTGCCAGCAGCTTATCCGGGGCTGGAAACACCATATATTTT. As protein: CASSLSGAGNTIYF.